These 32 T cell receptor delta chains were all obtained from the same sample, sequenced in a study of gamma-delta T cells after stem cell transplantation. TCRdb called clones anew from the RT-PCR reads with CATT. Among 8,500 to 13,000 delta-chain clones listed, 1.3% were seen once. Sequenced sample: gamma-delta T cells. These receptors originate from a human donor. It is not recorded whose cells these are; they may come from a transplant donor.

This clone has a handful of counts. TCRdb's entry gives the protein of a much larger clone, which mismatches this DNA's translation at residue 6, likely from a read error; the protein reported here is translated from the DNA. The rearrangement links TRDV2 to TRDJ1, with D unclear. CDR1 GEAIGNYY and CDR2 EKD come from the germline V gene. This CDR3 region has 14 residues. The ends were cut back, 0 bases at V and 5 bases at J, with 12 bases in the middle. In nucleotides, the CDR3 is TGTGCCTGTGACACCCTCGGGAGTGGTGATAAACTCATCTTT. Its protein is CACDTLGSGDKLIF.

This clone was counted only a few times. TCRdb pairs this DNA with a much larger clone's protein that differs at residue 8, likely a read error; the protein shown was translated from the DNA. V is TRDV2 and J is TRDJ1, with TRDD3 matching over 7 bases. V trimming: 3 bases; J trimming: 3 bases; junction bases outside the gene matches: 9. The CDR3 loop spans 15 amino acids. In germline, CDR1 is GEAIGNYY, CDR2 EKD. CDR3 DNA sequence: TGTGCCTGTGACGAGACTGGGGCCCTGGCCGATAAACTCATCTTT. The encoded protein is CACDETGALADKLIF.

This clone came up many times. This sequence joins TRDV2 and TRDJ3; 7 nucleotides align to TRDD3. Germline-derived CDR1 and CDR2 are GEAIGNYY and EKD. Trimming removed 0 bases from V and 0 bases from J; junction bases left unmatched: 4. The CDR3 is made up of 18 amino acids. This CDR3 reads CACDTAGGHSWDTRQMFF. The CDR3 bases are TGTGCCTGTGACACCGCTGGGGGCCACTCCTGGGACACCCGACAGATGTTTTTC.

Comments on this clone: This specimen includes other DNA sequences encoding the same CDR3. This rearrangement joins TRDV2 to TRDJ1; 12 nucleotides line up with TRDD3. The junction had 5 bases not matched to a gene; V was cut back by 3 bases and J by 4 bases. Germline V gene sequence: CDR1 GEAIGNYY, CDR2 EKD. The CDR3 sequence is 15 residues long. The CDR3 nucleotides are TGTGCCTGTGACCTACTGGGGGATACCGGCGATAAACTCATCTTT. It encodes CACDLLGDTGDKLIF.

Points on this clone: It is likely a read error: a sequence one base away is far more abundant. Because the CDR3's place on the DNA is in doubt, the DNA is left out and the CDR3 is given as listed by TCRdb. This chain connects TRDV2 to TRDJ1; the D call of TRDD3 is as the table states it, not checked on the DNA. The CDR3 adds up to 15 amino acids, both ends counted. Germline values: CDR1 GEAIGNYY, CDR2 EKD. The chain's CDR3 is CACDGVGRGADKLTF.

This clone was seen a few times. TCRdb has a much larger clone's protein, which differs at residue 14 from the translation of this DNA, likely because of a read error; what is shown is the protein translated from the DNA. This chain uses TRDV2 with TRDJ1, with 11 nucleotides matching TRDD3. This CDR3 contains 16 residues. Germline CDR1 and CDR2: GEAIGNYY and EKD. The CDR3 coding sequence is TGTGCCTGTGACAAGCTGGGGGATACAAGCACCGATAAATTCATCTTT. Translation gives CACDKLGDTSTDKFIF.

On this clone itself: TCRdb attributes to this sequence the protein of a much larger clone, which differs from the DNA translation at residue 5; a read error is likely, and the protein displayed is translated from the DNA. The chain uses TRDV2 and TRDJ1; the D gene is possibly TRDD3 (5 bases). The CDR3 has 16 residues. The V gene's germline CDR1 is GEAIGNYY and CDR2 EKD. V lost 3 bases and J 1 base, leaving 17 bases between the germline ends. This CDR3 reads CACDAVGFSPTDKLIF. In DNA, the CDR3 is TGTGCCTGTGACGCCGTGGGGTTCTCGCCCACCGATAAACTCATCTTT.

The chain uses TRDV2 and TRDJ1, with 10 bases lining up with TRDD3. Trimming removed 4 bases from V and 0 bases from J; junction bases left unmatched: 10. Germline CDR1 GEAIGNYY, CDR2 EKD. The CDR3 is made up of 17 amino acids. The chain's CDR3 is CACDRVLTGGYTDKLIF. Written as DNA, the CDR3 is TGTGCCTGTGATAGAGTCCTTACTGGGGGATACACCGATAAACTCATCTTT.

Concerning this clone itself: The TCRdb record carries a much larger clone's protein, which differs from this DNA's translation at residue 7; a read error is the likely cause, and the protein listed here is the DNA translation. The genes are TRDV2 and TRDJ1, with 9 bases identical to TRDD3. This CDR3 has 19 amino acids. Germline-derived CDR1 and CDR2 are GEAIGNYY and EKD. Trimming took 1 base from V and 0 from J; bases not matched to a gene: 14. The CDR3 bases are TGTGCCTGTGACACGGTAGGACTGGGGGACTTGTCAAACACCGATAAACTCATCTTT. Protein sequence: CACDTVGLGDLSNTDKLIF.

In this sample, this clone turned up a few times. Given a much more abundant clone one base away, this may be a read error. The sample has other DNA sequences that encode this CDR3 too. This chain joins TRDV2 and TRDJ1, with TRDD3 matching over 10 bases. Germline V gives CDR1 GEAIGNYY, CDR2 EKD. V lost 7 bases, J lost 0 bases, and 10 bases stayed unmatched. This CDR3 contains 16 residues. The CDR3 coding sequence is TGTGCCTGCGACTTTGTGACTGGGGGATACACCGATAAACTCATCTTT. This codes for CACDFVTGGYTDKLIF.

The V call is TRDV2, the J call TRDJ3; TRDD3 matches at 13 bases. The CDR3 extends over 21 amino acids. Per the germline V gene, CDR1 is GEAIGNYY and CDR2 is EKD. Trimming cost V 4 bases and J 0 bases; bases outside gene matches: 11. DNA for the CDR3: TGTGCCTGTGATAGAGTACTGGGGGATACGCCTGACTCCTGGGACACCCGACAGATGTTTTTC. This gives the protein CACDRVLGDTPDSWDTRQMFF.

This clone showed up many times. DNA of the CDR3: TGTGCCTGTGACACAATCGGTGAGGACCCAGTGGAACAAGTCGATAAACTCATCTTT. Its protein is CACDTIGEDPVEQVDKLIF. V is TRDV2 and J is TRDJ1; D is unclear. Trimming left V 1 base short and J 4 bases short, with 27 bases between. Germline loops: CDR1 GEAIGNYY, CDR2 EKD. CDR3 size: 19 residues.

This clone showed up many times. The chain uses TRDV2 and TRDJ1; possibly TRDD2 for D (8 bases). CDR3 length: 16 residues. Germline V gene data show CDR1 as GEAIGNYY and CDR2 as EKD. Trimming removed 3 bases at V and 3 bases at J, with 19 bases between. The CDR3 DNA reads TGTGCCTGTGACGCCCTTCCTATACTGGGGTCCGATAAACTCATCTTT. Protein product: CACDALPILGSDKLIF.

This clone was seen more than once but under ten times. A far more abundant clone sits one base away, making this likely a read error. In the same sample, other DNA sequences code for this CDR3. The CDR3, as DNA: TGTGCCTGCGACACCGTACTGGTTGCGGACACCCGACAGATGTTTTTC. This sequence encodes CACDTVLVADTRQMFF. The chain employs TRDV2 and TRDJ3; TRDD3 is a possible D gene (5 bases). Germline-derived CDR1 and CDR2 are GEAIGNYY and EKD. The CDR3 totals 16 residues.

A remark on this clone: A much larger clonotype is one base distant, so this may be a read error. Additional DNA sequences in this sample encode the identical CDR3. The gene calls are TRDV2 and TRDJ1, with D perhaps matching TRDD3 (6 bases). The CDR3 sequence is 17 residues long. Per germline, CDR1 GEAIGNYY and CDR2 EKD. CDR3 coding DNA: TGTGCCTGCGACACCGTGGTGGGGGCCCTGTACACCGATAAACTCATCTTT. Protein: CACDTVVGALYTDKLIF.

This clone has just a few counts. The protein given by TCRdb reflects a much larger clone and differs at residue 4 from this DNA's translation, likely from a read error; the protein shown is the DNA's translation. The chain links TRDV2 to TRDJ1; 12 bases align to TRDD3. This CDR3 is built from 20 residues. From germline, CDR1 is GEAIGNYY and CDR2 EKD. The chain's CDR3 is CACGTVGLGDTFDDLDKLIF. CDR3 DNA sequence: TGTGCCTGTGGCACCGTAGGGCTGGGGGATACGTTCGACGATCTCGATAAACTCATCTTT.

This clone has a handful of counts. This chain connects TRDV2 to TRDJ1; TRDD3 matches at 10 bases. Germline loops: CDR1 GEAIGNYY, CDR2 EKD. The CDR3 is 18 residues long. Losses at the gene ends were 0 bases for V and 1 base for J; bases not matched to a gene: 10. The chain's CDR3 is CACDTVIGGIRSTDKLIF. For the CDR3, the DNA is TGTGCCTGTGACACCGTTATAGGGGGGATACGCTCCACCGATAAACTCATCTTT.

On this clone: This sequence is one base from a far larger clone and is likely a read error. This sample also contains other DNA sequences that code for the same CDR3. V is TRDV2 and J is TRDJ1, with 13 bases identical to TRDD3. Germline V CDR1 and CDR2: GEAIGNYY, EKD. The CDR3 is 17 residues long. DNA of the CDR3: TGTGCCTGCGACACTCTACTGGGGGATACGTCGACCGATAAACTCATCTTT. It yields the protein CACDTLLGDTSTDKLIF.

By share of the sample, this clone is medium-sized. Other nucleotide sequences from this sample produce the same CDR3. V is TRDV2 and J is TRDJ1; 12 bases are shared with TRDD3. Germline assignment: CDR1 GEAIGNYY and CDR2 EKD. Losses at the gene ends were 0 bases for V and 0 bases for J; bases not matched to a gene: 25. This CDR3 region has 24 residues. The CDR3 protein is CACDTVRLNGWTGGYPTDTDKLIF. The CDR3 DNA reads TGTGCCTGTGACACCGTGAGACTTAACGGGTGGACTGGGGGATACCCAACAGACACCGATAAACTCATCTTT.

This clone turned up a few times. The protein that TCRdb holds for this DNA derives from a much larger clone and differs from the translated DNA at residue 4, which likely indicates a read error; the protein shown here is translated from the DNA. The chain recombines TRDV2 with TRDJ1; 11 bases are shared with TRDD3. The CDR3 runs 18 residues. Germline loops: CDR1 GEAIGNYY, CDR2 EKD. The CDR3 here is CACGTVASLGDTGDKLIF. The CDR3 DNA sequence: TGTGCCTGTGGCACCGTGGCTTCCCTGGGGGATACCGGCGATAAACTCATCTTT.

By share, this clone counts as medium-sized. The V gene is TRDV2, the J gene TRDJ1; no reliable D call. There are 14 residues in the CDR3. The germline V gene encodes CDR1 GEAIGNYY and CDR2 EKD. The V and J ends lost 2 bases and 1 base respectively, with 10 bases between them. The CDR3 DNA reads TGTGCCTGTGACATGGTACGGGGCACCGATAAACTCATCTTT. It yields the protein CACDMVRGTDKLIF.

This clone has at least ten counts. This chain joins TRDV2 and TRDJ1, with TRDD3 matching over 9 bases. V lost 2 bases to trimming and J lost 0 bases; unmatched junction nucleotides: 9. CDR3 length: 17 amino acids. Germline values: CDR1 GEAIGNYY, CDR2 EKD. CDR3 region: CACDNVLGETYTDKLIF. CDR3 nucleotides: TGTGCCTGTGACAACGTACTGGGGGAAACCTACACCGATAAACTCATCTTT.

In this sample, this clone turned up a few times. The rearrangement uses TRDV2 and TRDJ1, with TRDD3 matching over 8 bases. The V gene's germline CDR1 is GEAIGNYY and CDR2 EKD. The CDR3 length is 18 residues. V lost 3 bases, J lost 0 bases, and 14 bases stayed unmatched. The CDR3 region has the DNA TGTGCCTGTGACCCGCTTCTGGGGGACCCCTTGTACACCGATAAACTCATCTTT. Its translation: CACDPLLGDPLYTDKLIF.

This clone was seen ten or more times. This chain links TRDV2 with TRDJ1; no firm D call. Germline V gives CDR1 GEAIGNYY, CDR2 EKD. Trimming removed 3 bases at V and 1 base at J, with 11 bases between. This CDR3 has 14 residues. The chain's CDR3 is CACDRLHSTDKLIF. CDR3 in DNA: TGTGCCTGTGACCGTCTCCACTCCACCGATAAACTCATCTTT.

This clone was recorded at least ten times. The chain links TRDV3 to TRDJ1, with TRDD3 matching over 12 bases. Germline lookup yields CDR1 TVYSNPD and CDR2 GDNSRS (reference sequence). CDR3 size: 19 residues. The V segment lost 4 bases and the J segment 2 bases; nucleotides outside the gene matches: 20. CDR3 DNA: TGTGCCTGCCCGGCCTTCCTACTGGGGGATACCGTGAATACCGATAAACTCATCTTT. Its translation is CACPAFLLGDTVNTDKLIF.

On this clone itself: This sequence may be a read error, since a much larger clone differs from it by one base. Other DNA sequences within the sample encode an identical CDR3. The chain uses TRDV2 and TRDJ1; TRDD3 agrees at 8 bases. This CDR3 contains 19 residues. CDR1 GEAIGNYY and CDR2 EKD come from the germline V gene. The V and J ends lost 3 bases and 11 bases, in that order; junction bases with no gene match: 28. CDR3 region: CACDPLGDLTSVRPTKLIF. In nucleotides, the CDR3 is TGTGCCTGTGACCCTTTGGGGGATCTTACGTCGGTTCGCCCAACAAAGCTCATCTTT.

In the case of this clone: TCRdb's protein, taken from a much larger clone, differs from this DNA's translation at residue 3, likely owing to a read error; the protein displayed comes from the DNA. The chain recombines TRDV2 with TRDJ3; 8 bases agree with TRDD3. Germline CDR1 and CDR2: GEAIGNYY and EKD. The CDR3 extends over 18 amino acids. The CDR3 region is CARDSTGGLSWDTRQMFF. For the CDR3, the DNA is TGTGCCCGTGACAGTACTGGGGGCCTCTCCTGGGACACCCGACAGATGTTTTTC.

Turning to this clone: The junction differs from germline at one of its ends, possibly a read error. J is TRDJ3 and V is TRDV2, with 11 bases aligning to TRDD3. This CDR3 has 20 amino acids. Per germline, CDR1 GEAIGNYY and CDR2 EKD. In nucleotides, the CDR3 is TGTGCCCGTGACAGGGTGGGGGATACGTCTAGCTCCTGGGACACCCGACAGATGTTTTTC. This sequence encodes CARDRVGDTSSSWDTRQMFF.

This clone was seen more than once but under ten times. A far larger clone differs by one base, so this is likely a read error. Other DNA variants within this sample encode the same CDR3. The chain has TRDV2 and TRDJ1; TRDD3 matches 10 bases. This CDR3 is 18 amino acids long. Germline-derived CDR1 and CDR2 are GEAIGNYY and EKD. The CDR3 bases are TGTGCCTGCGACACGATCGGGGGATACGGTTCGGACACCGATAAACTCATCTTT. Translating it yields CACDTIGGYGSDTDKLIF.

Of note for this clone: A far more abundant clone sits one base away, making this likely a read error. Additional DNA sequences in this sample encode the identical CDR3. J is TRDJ1 and V is TRDV2; the match to TRDD3 covers 13 bases. The germline CDR1 and CDR2 sequences are GEAIGNYY and EKD. The CDR3 is 18 residues long. The CDR3 protein is CACDTLLGDTRSTDKLIF. The CDR3 DNA sequence: TGTGCCTGTGACACGTTACTGGGGGATACGCGGAGCACCGATAAGCTCATCTTT.

This clone was observed a handful of times. The chain couples TRDV2 to TRDJ1; D perhaps matches TRDD3 (6 bases). The CDR3 covers 16 residues. The V end was cut by 3 bases, the J end by 4 bases, with 20 bases between. CDR1 GEAIGNYY and CDR2 EKD come from the germline V gene. The CDR3 nucleotides read TGTGCCTGTGACGGACTTGGGGGGGGGCCCGGCGATAAACTCATCTTT. Translating it yields CACDGLGGGPGDKLIF.

This clone was counted at least ten times. The rearrangement uses TRDV2 and TRDJ1; 8 bases match TRDD3. The germline CDR1 and CDR2 sequences are GEAIGNYY and EKD. The CDR3 contains 17 residues. Trimming cost V 1 base and J 0 bases; bases outside gene matches: 9. The CDR3 is CACDTVTGGQYTDKLIF. In nucleotides, the CDR3 is TGTGCCTGTGACACGGTTACTGGGGGCCAGTACACCGATAAACTCATCTTT.